This T cell receptor beta chain originates from a study of blood T cell repertoires in COVID-19 (dated by TCRdb to about 2020). Regarding the study in general: Samples covering the acute and convalescent phases of COVID-19 were provided by collaborators in the United States, Italy and Spain. The repertoires were made available in a free public database intended to serve as a resource for research on the immune response to SARS-CoV-2. The material from the prospective study consisted of cDNA or gDNA derived from T cells, B-cell-depleted T cells, or PBMCs. The dataset comprised deeply sampled blood TCRbeta repertoires from subjects exposed to, actively infected with, or recovered from COVID-19. Where available, HLA class I and class II types were obtained from metadata supplied by the sample provider rather than from assay-based typing. The samples were drawn from the first 160 participants of the ongoing ImmuneRACE study and from 950 to 1,500 subjects provided by 6 global collaborators. A de-identified subject ID, COVID-19 status, age in years and sex were almost always included in the sample metadata. The research as a whole found: How much clinical and demographic metadata was included differed by source and by participant, and the metadata was provided uncurated.

The V and J ends are trimmed by 1 base and 6 bases, leaving 12 bases between them. CDR1 and CDR2 are read off the germline V gene as LGHNA and YNFKEQ. The CDR3, from cysteine to phenylalanine, totals 14 residues. Only the CDR3 DNA stays, 42 bases, in frame from base 1. This clone was recorded only once. Its binding antigen is unknown. It has no much larger one-base neighbor in the sample; base qualities were not kept. Enrolling through a virtual design, the prospective study's participants ranged in age from roughly 18 to 90 years and lived across roughly 24 United States geographic areas. To assign participants to cohorts, the prospective study relied on clinical history that participants themselves reported in a screening survey and a study questionnaire. In the prospective study, mobile phlebotomists collected whole blood, serum and a nasopharyngeal or oropharyngeal swab from each participant. Additional blood draws and questionnaires over an approximately two-month period could optionally be provided by prospective study participants. Before DNA extraction, blood samples from the prospective study were shipped at room temperature or frozen.

The immunoSEQ Assay, a bias-controlled multiplex PCR, was used to amplify TCRbeta CDR3 regions from genomic DNA. The paper's data handling went like this. The number of nucleated cells in each sample was estimated by amplification of reference gene primers within the assay. To quantify the absolute abundance of each unique TCRbeta CDR3 rearrangement, sequence reads were collapsed and filtered. Productive Simpson clonality was computed per sample as the square root of Simpson's diversity index over productive rearrangements. TCRdb limited this immuneACCESS table to in-frame rearrangements with V and J called. A share of clones is missing; checked studies link under half to unresolved V genes, and the rest is unexplained. Clone size and V and J calls were adopted from that table, with D and trimming inferred from the DNA. Within this sample are approximately 210,000 clones, with 88% of them counted one time only. The leading ten clones occupy roughly 15% of the sample.

The sequencing sample was made of PBMCs or T cells enriched from blood (not recorded which). The receptor comes from a woman aged 45-65 years with acute COVID-19. The chain employs TRBV4-2 and TRBJ1-2; TRBD1 is a possible D gene, resting on 5 matching bases. CDR3 protein: CASSQGTRVDGYTF. The nucleotides are TGTGCCAGCAGCCAAGGGACCAGGGTAGATGGCTACACCTTC.